The T cell receptor (beta chain) under discussion was sequenced for a study of cytomegalovirus exposure and HLA in healthy donors. Data came from immunoSEQ multiplex PCR; TCRdb stores just in-frame clones and leaves some out. Among 45,000 to 65,000 clones listed, 93% were seen once. Whole-study results and caveats: Cytomegalovirus association was assigned to about 180 TCR beta chains. Most TCRs appeared rarely, but some public TCRs recurred in many donors. Reported performance of the classifier showed diagnosis of cytomegalovirus status with high specificity and sensitivity.

The table lists this clone with a count of one. Its antigen is not known. Germline CDR1 is MNHNY and CDR2 is SVGAGI (reference sequence). CDR3 length: 14 amino acids. V shed 6 bases, J shed 3 bases, and the junction held 3 bases outside the gene matches. The TCR comes from a woman between 18 and 29 years old in good health and CMV-seropositive. The rearrangement links TRBV6-6 to TRBJ2-7; 12 positions agree with TRBD2. The sequenced sample was PBMCs. The CDR3 nucleotides are TGTGCCAGCAGCCAGACTAGCGGGGGCTACGAGCAGTACTTC. It yields the protein CASSQTSGGYEQYF.